This TCR beta chain was identified during a study of blood T cell repertoires in COVID-19. Study summary: Collection of acute and convalescent COVID-19 samples took place in the United States, Italy and Spain.

V was pared by 2 bases and J by 5 bases, with 3 bases of the junction left unmatched. CDR3 length: 12 residues. Germline lookup yields CDR1 GTSNPN and CDR2 SVGIG (reference sequence). Enrolled during active infection, Seattle patients were then followed longitudinally. Produced via immunoSEQ multiplex PCR; TCRdb's table is partial and in-frame only. The sample contains a few hundred thousand clones, around 87% of which appear only once. The sample taken for sequencing was peripheral blood. The sequence derives from a woman in her forties or fifties with COVID-19, enrolled during active disease. This rearrangement joins TRBV30 to TRBJ2-7; 7 nucleotides match TRBD1. This CDR3 reads CAWSRTGNEQYF. The CDR3 DNA follows: TGTGCCTGGAGTAGGACAGGCAACGAGCAGTACTTC.